This T cell receptor beta chain was captured by sequencing in a study of blood T cell repertoires in COVID-19. Looking at the study overall: Both acute and convalescent COVID-19 samples were obtained from the United States, Italy and Spain. PBMCs, B-cell-depleted T cells, or T cells were the source of the cDNA or gDNA that made up the material.

In the authors' methods: Estimation of nucleated cell counts relied on the amplification of reference gene primers. Profiling relied on immunoSEQ multiplex PCR, and the TCRdb table lists in-frame clones only, not all of them. The V and J calls and clone size were taken over from that table, and D and trimming were inferred from the DNA. The table includes 130,000 to 150,000 clones, around three quarters detected once. The junction had 8 bases not matched to a gene; V was cut back by 4 bases and J by 6 bases. The CDR3 covers 15 residues. Per the germline V gene, CDR1 is MRHNA and CDR2 is SNTAGT. This chain links TRBV6-4 with TRBJ2-2; 7 bases agree with TRBD1. The sample comprised peripheral blood. This sequence originates from a man in his 60s with acute or convalescent COVID-19. In DNA form, the CDR3 reads TGTGCCAGCAGTGCTGAGGGGGCCAGGGCCGGGGAGCTGTTTTTT. This codes for CASSAEGARAGELFF.